This T cell receptor (beta chain) originates from a study of identical twins. MiXCR, applied by TCRdb to the 5' RACE reads, yields one record per CDR3 protein. The data contain a few hundred thousand distinct CDR3 sequences, 9.6% of them singletons. This clonotype was seen at least ten times. CDR3 size: 14 residues. Trimming removed 4 bases from V and 3 bases from J, with 10 bases in between. The V gene's germline CDR1 is ENHRY and CDR2 SYGVKD. The same specimen was also included in a second study, on yellow fever vaccine responses in identical twins. This second report adds: The T cell response to vaccination in identical twins was reportedly partly convergent and partly personalized.

This clonotype was obtained from a woman aged 18-35 years in good health. The sample taken for sequencing was PBMCs. V and J are TRBV10-3 and TRBJ2-4; no clear D gene. The CDR3 nucleotides are TGTGCCATCAGTGGAGGTGGGGACAAAAACATTCAGTACTTC. As protein: CAISGGGDKNIQYF.